The entry below gives a single T cell receptor beta chain sequence along with its context. Its antigen is still unknown. The junction differs from germline at one of its ends, possibly a read error. These donors, healthy bone marrow donors, were studied. The data were obtained in a study of cytomegalovirus exposure and HLA in healthy donors. Notes on the study in general: Prediction of most subjects' HLA-A and HLA-B alleles by TCR beta sequences was reportedly accurate. In a later analysis, across HLA loci, associated TCR counts were highest for DRB1, lowest for HLA-C. Later analysis associated a missense DCLRE1C variant with TCR beta V- and J-gene trimming.

The PCR ran on 60 Vbeta and 13 Jbeta primers. Profiled with immunoSEQ multiplex PCR; TCRdb holds only in-frame clones, not every one. Seen here are about 180,000 clones, about 78% observed once, and the top ten hold around 2.2%. The V gene's germline CDR1 is SGHDT and CDR2 YYEEEE. The CDR3 extends over 12 amino acids. The V gene is TRBV5-6, the J gene TRBJ2-1; tentative D call: TRBD2 (5 bases). Sequenced input: PBMCs. The receptor was derived from a man in his 60s in good health and CMV-seronegative. CDR3 sequence (DNA): TGTGCCAGCAGCTCGGCGTCACGGGGATGGCTCTTC. Its protein product is CASSSASRGWLF.